The entry that follows covers one T cell receptor beta chain sequence. This clone was seen once. Its antigen remains undetermined. Per-nucleotide qualities are absent, and no much larger clonotype sits a single base away. From its cysteine to its phenylalanine, the CDR3 spans 13 amino acids. Only the CDR3 region is kept as DNA, spanning 39 bases read in frame from base 1. Looking up the germline V gene (reference sequence) yields CDR1 SGHKS and CDR2 YYEKEE. V and J are trimmed by 3 bases and 3 bases, and the gene matches miss 1 base of the junction. For commercial TCRB immunosequencing, roughly 0.5 micrograms of biopsy DNA were submitted for each sample. A two-step, amplification bias-controlled multiplex PCR was used by Adaptive Biotechnology to amplify CDR3 regions from genomic DNA. Primers for every V and J gene segment were used in the first PCR, and barcodes and Illumina adapters were added in the second PCR. CDR3 libraries were sequenced using an Illumina instrument. The authors' pipeline ran thus. The analysis used both the pipelines supplied by the vendor and custom analysis of the raw data in R/Bioconductor with R version 3.3.0. Clonality, which ranges from 0 to 1, was calculated as the inverse of the normalised Shannon entropy across all productive clones. The repertoire share taken up by the top 100 clones defined high-frequency clones, and only clones that passed a 95% confidence test were kept. Repertoire diversity was measured with the Simpson index, and overlap between samples was measured with the Morisita-Horn index. The clones in this table, taken by TCRdb from immuneACCESS, are in-frame only. Not every clone is retained; where verified, under half of the shortfall comes from an unresolved V gene, and the cause of the rest is unknown. The V and J calls and the clone size are those of that table, but D and trimming were determined from the DNA. The sample yields 5,400 or so clones; 75% to 85% were counted once. The top ten clones comprise 11% to 15% of the sample.

The data derive from a study of T cell repertoires in ileal Crohn's disease (dated 2019 in TCRdb). In the study overall: At the time of surgery, around a third of patients were active smokers, and the median duration of disease was 7.5 to 8.5 years. A Rutgeerts score higher than i0 was the definition used for endoscopic postoperative recurrence. The study sequenced 150 to 200 mucosal samples from around 52 patients, taken at several locations on the surgical specimen and at postoperative endoscopy. TCR repertoire analysis was done in roughly 57 Crohn's disease patients from a prospective multicentre cohort. Postoperative therapy was given to about half of the patients, with thiopurines administered to ten to eleven patients and anti-TNF agents administered to 15 to 20 patients. The study ran alongside a multicentre cohort designed to identify predictors of early endoscopic recurrence after ileocolonic resection. Every patient underwent surgery because of a complication, which was stricturing disease in around 61% of cases and penetrating disease in about 40%.

On the study overall, not on this receptor specifically: A significantly higher proportion of clonal expansions was observed in active smokers at surgery than in non-smokers (roughly 24% vs 19%, p=0.02). Sorted CD8 T cells carried more high-frequency clones than CD4 T cells, suggesting mucosal expansions were mainly CD8. Endoscopic recurrence was found to be associated with higher high-frequency clone percentages at surgery, and recurrence was observed in all patients with clonality above 26.8% (18/57). Only a subgroup of patients, of unstated size, had their mucosal CD4 and CD8 T cells sorted and sequenced.

Adults with ileal or ileocolonic Crohn's disease and an indication for ileocolonic resection were eligible for inclusion. Whole ileal mucosal biopsies were stored frozen at -80°C before DNA extraction. A TRizol-based method was used to extract genomic DNA from the frozen whole biopsies, and the DNA was quantified with a NanoDrop 2000 spectrophotometer. This chain is built from TRBV5-5 and TRBJ2-7, with 9 bases aligning to TRBD1. Sequencing was carried out using ileal tissue. The sequence was obtained from an adult with Crohn's disease. The sequenced DNA is TGTGCCAGCAGCTACAGGGGGCGCTACGAGCAGTACTTC. It translates as CASSYRGRYEQYF.